A single sample gave rise to the 30 T cell receptor beta chains below, sequenced in a study of T cell repertoires in aging, cancer and after chemotherapy (dated by TCRdb to about 2019). Reads for this sample came from an Illumina MiSeq. Rearranged TRB sequences spanning V, D and J segments were amplified by multiplex touch-down PCR using a mixed TRB-A/B primer pool. TCRdb cleaned the public reads at Q25 with fastp, built clones with MiXCR and kept in-frame beta chains. Rows are combined by CDR3 protein, so each entry shows the most common genes and DNA. Across this sample there are about 5,200 distinct CDR3 sequences, with 25% to 30% seen only once. Around 7% of the sample rests with the top ten. TCR beta rearrangements were amplified from genomic DNA extracted from peripheral blood rather than from sorted cells or RNA. Sample: blood. These receptors all come from a human donor in good health.

This clonotype was seen more than once but under ten times. The CDR3 spells CASSSERNTDTQYF. The DNA of the CDR3 is TGTGCCAGCAGCTCTGAGAGAAACACAGATACGCAGTATTTT. V is TRBV5-4 and J is TRBJ2-3; D call uncertain. CDR1 and CDR2 (germline): SGHNT, YYREEE (reference sequence). The CDR3 sequence is 14 residues long. V lost 3 bases and J 2 bases, leaving 10 bases between the germline ends.

This clonotype is medium-sized in the sample. The V and J genes are TRBV5-5 and TRBJ2-6, with D uncertain. CDR1 is SGHKS, CDR2 YYEKEE, per germline (reference sequence). V lost 5 bases, J lost 3 bases, and 9 bases lay in between. The CDR3 length is 14 residues. The CDR3 reads CASRFPGGANVLTF. The DNA for the CDR3 is TGTGCCAGCAGGTTCCCCGGTGGGGCCAACGTCCTGACTTTC.

This clonotype is termed medium-sized. The chain joins TRBV15 to TRBJ2-7, with D unresolved. The CDR3 is made up of 12 amino acids. CDR1 is LNHNV, CDR2 YYDKDF, per germline (reference sequence). Trimming took off 0 bases at V and 5 bases at J, with 5 bases between the two ends. The CDR3 nucleotides read TGTGCCACCAGCAGAGATAGGGACGAGCAGTACTTC. This sequence encodes CATSRDRDEQYF.

A remark on this clonotype: A clone one base away is much larger, so this may be a read error. The V and J genes are TRBV6-5 and TRBJ1-2; D gene uncertain. The germline CDR1 and CDR2 sequences are MNHEY and SVGAGI. V was clipped by 10 bases and J by 2 bases, with 11 bases between them. The CDR3 loop spans 12 amino acids. The CDR3 sequence: CANSLNNYGYTF. CDR3 bases: TGTGCCAACAGCCTGAACAACTATGGCTACACCTTC.

This rearrangement joins TRBV20-1 to TRBJ2-1; D is undetermined. This CDR3 comprises 11 residues. Germline V gene sequence: CDR1 DFQATT, CDR2 SNEGSKA (reference sequence). Trimming took 5 bases from V and 8 from J, leaving 10 bases between them. The CDR3 loop reads CSAGPADEQFF. The CDR3 DNA is TGCAGTGCTGGGCCGGCGGATGAGCAGTTCTTC.

The genes are TRBV11-2 and TRBJ2-1, with a tentative D call TRBD2 (5 bases). Germline lookup yields CDR1 SGHAT and CDR2 FQNNGV. The CDR3 runs 15 residues. V was cut by 0 bases and J by 6 bases, with 12 bases left in between. This CDR3 reads CASSLDPTRFNEQFF. In DNA, the CDR3 is TGTGCCAGCAGCTTAGACCCCACTAGATTCAATGAGCAGTTCTTC.

This clonotype is judged medium-sized. The rearrangement uses TRBV5-6 and TRBJ2-3; D not resolved. The CDR3 extends over 15 amino acids. The germline gives CDR1 SGHDT, CDR2 YYEEEE. V shed 1 base and J shed 4 bases, with 13 bases lying between them. CDR3 sequence (DNA): TGTGCCAGCAGCTTGATCAGGATCGAAGCAGATACGCAGTATTTT. Its protein product is CASSLIRIEADTQYF. The whole variable domain, filled in from reference TRBV5-6 and TRBJ2-3, reads DAGVTQSPTHLIKTRGQQVTLRCSPKSGHDTVSWYQQALGQGPQFIFQYYEEEERQRGNFPDRFSGHQFPNYSSELNVNALLLGDSALYLCASSLIRIEADTQYFGPGTRLTVL.

The chain combines TRBV7-2 with TRBJ2-3; 9 bases are a match to TRBD1. The junction had 7 bases not matched to a gene; V was cut back by 5 bases and J by 4 bases. The CDR3 covers 15 residues. CDR1 and CDR2 (germline): SGHTA, FQGNSA. The CDR3 here is CASSPRDRVADTQYF. CDR3 sequence (DNA): TGTGCCAGCAGCCCCCGGGACAGGGTTGCAGATACGCAGTATTTT.

This clonotype has only one observation. V usage is TRBV27 and J usage is TRBJ1-5, with D possibly TRBD1 on 5 matching bases. This CDR3 comprises 14 residues. Trimming shortened V by 6 bases and J by 8 bases, and 17 bases separated the two germline ends. Germline V gene sequence: CDR1 MNHEY, CDR2 SMNVEV (reference sequence). The CDR3 protein is CASRGLGENKPQHF. The DNA for the CDR3 is TGTGCCAGCAGGGGTTTGGGGGAAAATAAGCCCCAGCATTTT.

This clonotype was observed a handful of times. The chain joins TRBV12-3 or TRBV12-4 to TRBJ1-1; unclear D gene. V was shortened by 1 base and J by 1 base, with 7 bases between the two germline ends. CDR3 length: 14 amino acids. CDR3 sequence: CASSLGPWNTEAFF. CDR3 sequence (DNA): TGTGCCAGCAGTTTAGGGCCTTGGAACACTGAAGCTTTCTTT.

By sample fraction, this clonotype is medium-sized. The chain couples TRBV10-3 to TRBJ2-2; the match to TRBD1 covers 9 bases. The CDR3 is made up of 16 amino acids. Unmatched junction bases numbered 9, after V lost 5 bases and J lost 5 bases. Germline-derived CDR1 and CDR2 are ENHRY and SYGVKD. CDR3 in amino acids: CAISPTQGAGTGELFF. The CDR3 DNA reads TGTGCCATCAGTCCCACACAGGGGGCAGGGACCGGGGAGCTGTTTTTT.

This rearrangement joins TRBV20-1 to TRBJ1-1; 10 positions match TRBD1. This CDR3 is built from 16 residues. V trimming: 0 bases; J trimming: 7 bases; junction bases outside the gene matches: 11. Looked up from germline, CDR1 is DFQATT and CDR2 is SNEGSKA (reference sequence). The CDR3 region has the DNA TGCAGTGCTAGAGATTGGGGGGGACAGGGGACCTTTGAAGCTTTCTTT. Translating it yields CSARDWGGQGTFEAFF.

This clonotype was found a few times. This chain joins TRBV7-2 and TRBJ2-5; TRBD2 is a possible D gene (6 bases). The CDR3 is 13 residues long. V lost 5 bases and J 5 bases, leaving 12 bases between the germline ends. Germline V gene sequence: CDR1 SGHTA, CDR2 FQGNSA. The CDR3 sequence: CASSPDYRETQYF. As DNA, the CDR3 is TGTGCCAGCAGCCCGGACTATCGGGAGACCCAGTACTTC. Variable domain in full (rest from reference TRBV7-2 and TRBJ2-5): GAGVSQSPSNKVTEKGKDVELRCDPISGHTALYWYRQSLGQGLEFLIYFQGNSAPDKSGLPSDRFSAERTGGSVSTLTIQRTQQEDSAVYLCASSPDYRETQYFGPGTRLLVL.

By share, this clonotype counts as medium-sized. The chain carries TRBV24-1 and TRBJ2-7; D not certain. CDR1 and CDR2 (germline): KGHDR, SFDVKD. Trimming stripped 1 base from V and 5 bases from J, with 5 bases between. This CDR3 region has 12 residues. In DNA, the CDR3 is TGTGCCACCAGTGATTTTAAGGACGAGCAGTACTTC. Encoded protein: CATSDFKDEQYF.

The gene calls are TRBV6-2 or TRBV6-3 and TRBJ1-1; D is unclear. The CDR3 spans 14 residues. CDR1 and CDR2 from the germline V gene are MNHEY and SVGEGT. Trimming left V 6 bases short and J 1 base short, with 12 bases between. In DNA, the CDR3 is TGTGCCAGCAGCGGACTGACACCGAACACTGAAGCTTTCTTT. Its translation: CASSGLTPNTEAFF.

The rearrangement uses TRBV25-1 and TRBJ2-5, with TRBD1 as a possible D gene (5 bases). The V end lost 3 bases, the J end lost 5 bases, and 13 bases lay between the germline ends. CDR3 length: 14 residues. From germline, CDR1 is MGHDK and CDR2 SYGVNS. CDR3 loop: CASSEKGHGETQYF. CDR3 DNA sequence: TGTGCCAGCAGTGAGAAGGGGCATGGTGAGACCCAGTACTTC.

The rearrangement uses TRBV7-9 and TRBJ2-1; TRBD2 is a possible D gene (6 bases). This CDR3 is built from 12 residues. V was clipped by 5 bases and J by 8 bases, with 10 bases between them. Germline values: CDR1 SEHNR, CDR2 FQNEAQ (reference sequence). CDR3 amino acids: CASSRREYEQFF. CDR3 nucleotide sequence: TGTGCCAGCAGCCGCCGGGAGTATGAGCAGTTCTTC.

This clonotype is medium-sized in the sample. The chain uses TRBV30 and TRBJ2-1, with 11 nucleotides matching TRBD2. V trimming: 2 bases; J trimming: 5 bases; junction bases outside the gene matches: 11. Germline-derived CDR1 and CDR2 are GTSNPN and SVGIG (reference sequence). The CDR3 loop spans 17 amino acids. CDR3 DNA: TGTGCCTGGAGTAGGGCTAGCGGGAGGCCTCTTCACAATGAGCAGTTCTTC. Encoded protein: CAWSRASGRPLHNEQFF.

This clonotype is termed medium-sized. This chain joins TRBV19 and TRBJ2-1; 8 positions match TRBD2. The length of the CDR3 is 13 residues. Trimming took 2 bases from V and 7 from J; bases not matched to a gene: 1. CDR1 and CDR2 from the germline V gene are LNHDA and SQIVND (reference sequence). The chain's CDR3 is CASSIKRENEQFF. CDR3 bases: TGTGCCAGTAGTATAAAGCGGGAGAATGAGCAGTTCTTC. The full variable domain, in which reference TRBV19 and TRBJ2-1 provide the parts outside the CDR3, is DGGITQSPKYLFRKEGQNVTLSCEQNLNHDAMYWYRQDPGQGLRLIYYSQIVNDFQKGDIAEGYSVSREKKESFPLTVTSAQKNPTAFYLCASSIKRENEQFFGPGTRLTVL.

A few counts support this clonotype. The chain has TRBV5-1 and TRBJ2-3, with TRBD1 matching 7 bases. Germline V lookup: CDR1 SGHRS, CDR2 YFSETQ. The V gene end was trimmed by 5 bases and the J gene end by 7 bases; junction bases not matched to a gene: 7. The CDR3 contains 13 residues. The CDR3 DNA reads as TGCGCCAGCAGACCTGAGGGGGCCCATACGCAGTATTTT. Its translation: CASRPEGAHTQYF.

The rearrangement uses TRBV12-3 or TRBV12-4 and TRBJ1-3, with a weak D call TRBD1 (5 bases). The CDR3 runs 16 residues. V dropped 3 bases and J dropped 5 bases, with 17 bases sitting between them. CDR3 DNA sequence: TGTGCCAGCAGTTTCCGCCAGGGCTCGCGGCGAAACACCATATATTTT. Residues: CASSFRQGSRRNTIYF.

Only a few counts were recorded for this clonotype. The gene calls are TRBV6-2 or TRBV6-3 and TRBJ1-1; D unresolved. This CDR3 contains 14 residues. From germline, CDR1 is MNHEY and CDR2 SVGEGT. Trimming pared 0 bases from V and 6 bases from J, leaving 11 bases between. The CDR3 region is CASSYSNGMPEAFF. The CDR3 DNA reads TGTGCCAGCAGTTACTCGAATGGGATGCCTGAAGCTTTCTTT.

Sample share makes this clonotype medium-sized. This sequence joins TRBV5-4 and TRBJ2-3; 9 bases fit TRBD2. CDR1 and CDR2 (germline): SGHNT, YYREEE (reference sequence). There are 18 residues in the CDR3. J gave up 1 base and V 10 bases, and 19 bases lay outside the gene matches. Here the CDR3 reads CALSGRLAGSGRTDTQYF. DNA of the CDR3: TGTGCCCTATCAGGGAGGCTAGCGGGGAGTGGTCGCACAGATACGCAGTATTTT.

J is TRBJ1-2 and V is TRBV20-1; D call uncertain. V lost 4 bases and J 5 bases, leaving 23 bases between the germline ends. Germline V gives CDR1 DFQATT, CDR2 SNEGSKA (reference sequence). The CDR3 is made up of 16 amino acids. CDR3 residues: CSATEASTFALYGYTF. The CDR3 DNA sequence: TGCAGTGCTACCGAGGCATCAACTTTTGCCCTATATGGCTACACCTTC.

The chain recombines TRBV5-1 with TRBJ1-2, with no clear D. CDR1 is SGHRS, CDR2 YFSETQ, per germline. This CDR3 contains 14 residues. Deletions cut 0 bases from V and 8 bases from J, with 14 bases between. The CDR3 spells CASSLDGRPRGYTF. In nucleotides, the CDR3 is TGCGCCAGCAGCTTGGACGGCCGTCCGAGGGGCTACACCTTC. Filled out from reference TRBV5-1 and TRBJ1-2, the complete variable domain reads KAGVTQTPRYLIKTRGQQVTLSCSPISGHRSVSWYQQTPGQGLQFLFEYFSETQRNKGNFPGRFSGRQFSNSRSEMNVSTLELGDSALYLCASSLDGRPRGYTFGSGTRLTVV.

This sequence joins TRBV5-4 and TRBJ1-1, with D perhaps matching TRBD1 (5 bases). In germline, CDR1 is SGHNT, CDR2 YYREEE (reference sequence). Trimming left V 5 bases short and J 1 base short, with 15 bases between. CDR3 length: 15 residues. The CDR3 region has the DNA TGTGCCAGCAGGCTCTCGGGCAGGGAGAACACTGAAGCTTTCTTT. Translation gives CASRLSGRENTEAFF.

This clonotype showed up just once. A read error may be the cause here, since a much bigger clone is one base away. The chain carries TRBV27 and TRBJ2-7; D may be TRBD1 or TRBD2 (6 bases each). V lost 5 bases and J lost 1, with 18 bases in between. CDR1 and CDR2 from the germline V gene are MNHEY and SMNVEV (reference sequence). The CDR3 contains 16 residues. In DNA, the CDR3 is TGTGCCAGCAGTCCCGGGGGCGCTAGCTGGTCCTACGAGCAGTACTTC. It is translated as CASSPGGASWSYEQYF.

This clonotype is medium-sized in the sample. Here the CDR3 DNA reads TGTGCCAGCAGCAGACAGGAAAAACTGTTTTTT. Translation: CASSRQEKLFF. The chain is built from TRBV6-6 and TRBJ1-4, with a weak D call TRBD1 (5 bases). V lost 6 bases and J lost 8, with 7 bases in between. CDR1 and CDR2 from the germline V gene are MNHNY and SVGAGI (reference sequence). The CDR3 extends over 11 amino acids.

This clonotype is medium-sized by share. V usage is TRBV6-5 and J usage is TRBJ1-2; 7 bases fit TRBD1. This CDR3 region has 17 residues. Germline assignment: CDR1 MNHEY and CDR2 SVGAGI. The V gene end was trimmed by 5 bases and the J gene end by 0 bases; junction bases not matched to a gene: 12. The chain's CDR3 is CASSPPRTGPTNYGYTF. As DNA, the CDR3 is TGTGCCAGCAGTCCACCCCGGACAGGACCCACTAACTATGGCTACACCTTC.

The chain has TRBV6-4 and TRBJ2-7; 9 bases align to TRBD2. The J call is uncertain, as TRBJ2-5 better fits the DNA end. Germline V gene data show CDR1 as MRHNA and CDR2 as SNTAGT. The CDR3 runs to 16 residues. CDR3 bases: TGTGCCAGCAGTATCGGCTTAGCGGGAGTGAGGGAGACCCAGTACTTC. Amino acids: CASSIGLAGVRETQYF.